The 22 T cell receptor beta chains in this list originate from one sample, sequenced in a study of OX40 agonist ivuxolimab in advanced cancers. Clones were sequenced by immunoSEQ multiplex PCR, and TCRdb holds only the in-frame ones, with some missing. The table records some 86,000 clones, 87% of them present only once. The source was CD4+ or CD8+ T cells sorted from blood, collected in a trial of the OX40 agonist ivuxolimab. The receptors were gathered from an adult with an advanced solid tumor such as melanoma, head and neck, liver or kidney cancer.

V usage is TRBV10-3 and J usage is TRBJ2-7; D remains unclear. Between the trimmed V and J ends, which lost 0 bases and 3 bases, there was a span of 9 bases. CDR1 and CDR2 (germline): ENHRY, SYGVKD. This CDR3 contains 14 residues. DNA of the CDR3: TGTGCCATCAGTGAGTCAACGCAGGTCTACGAGCAGTACTTC. Amino acid sequence: CAISESTQVYEQYF.

This chain connects TRBV7-2 to TRBJ1-1; 9 nucleotides line up with TRBD1. This CDR3 spans 14 amino acids. After removal of 8 bases from V and 5 bases from J, the junction contained 9 bases not matched to a gene. CDR1 is SGHTA, CDR2 FQGNSA, per germline. The chain's CDR3 is CASDRGAGGTEAFF. The CDR3 bases are TGTGCCAGCGACAGGGGGGCAGGGGGGACTGAAGCTTTCTTT. The full variable domain, its missing parts supplied by reference TRBV7-2 and TRBJ1-1, is GAGVSQSPSNKVTEKGKDVELRCDPISGHTALYWYRQSLGQGLEFLIYFQGNSAPDKSGLPSDRFSAERTGGSVSTLTIQRTQQEDSAVYLCASDRGAGGTEAFFGQGTRLTVV.

The chain is built from TRBV9 and TRBJ2-7, with TRBD1 matching over 8 bases. Germline V gene lookup returns CDR1 SGDLS and CDR2 YYNGEE. The CDR3 runs to 16 residues. V dropped 0 bases and J dropped 0; count of bases not matched to a gene: 5. The CDR3 spells CASSVGTGYFSYEQYF. CDR3 in DNA: TGTGCCAGCAGCGTAGGGACAGGGTATTTCTCCTACGAGCAGTACTTC.

V and J are TRBV14 and TRBJ2-1, with TRBD2 identical over 12 bases. With 3 bases clipped from V and 5 bases from J, the junction kept 8 bases outside the gene matches. Germline CDR1 SGHDN, CDR2 FVKESK. The CDR3 runs to 17 residues. CDR3 DNA: TGTGCCAGCAGCCATAGACTAGCGGGAGCTGGTGACAATGAGCAGTTCTTC. As protein: CASSHRLAGAGDNEQFF.

The chain carries TRBV10-3 and TRBJ2-3, with D perhaps TRBD2 (6 bases). Trimming removed 6 bases at V and 0 bases at J, with 10 bases between. This CDR3 is built from 14 residues. Germline V gene sequence: CDR1 ENHRY, CDR2 SYGVKD. In DNA form, the CDR3 reads TGTGCCATCAGCCTTGGGACTAGCACAGATACGCAGTATTTT. It specifies CAISLGTSTDTQYF.

V usage is TRBV30 and J usage is TRBJ2-1, with 15 nucleotides matching TRBD2. Trimming removed 2 bases from V and 3 bases from J; junction bases left unmatched: 2. Germline CDR1 and CDR2: GTSNPN and SVGIG (reference sequence). The CDR3 spans 16 residues. The CDR3 here is CAWSRGLAGGYNEQFF. For the CDR3, the DNA is TGTGCCTGGAGTCGGGGACTAGCGGGAGGCTACAATGAGCAGTTCTTC.

J is TRBJ1-3 and V is TRBV7-9; no firm D call. Trimming took off 6 bases at V and 2 bases at J, with 14 bases between the two ends. This CDR3 is built from 15 residues. Germline V gene lookup returns CDR1 SEHNR and CDR2 FQNEAQ (reference sequence). The DNA for the CDR3 is TGTGCCAGCAGTCTAGGTGATAGGGCTGGAAACACCATATATTTT. Amino acids: CASSLGDRAGNTIYF.

The chain uses TRBV4-3 and TRBJ2-5; 12 bases align to TRBD2. Trimming cost V 4 bases and J 2 bases; bases outside gene matches: 11. The germline CDR1 and CDR2 sequences are LGHNA and YSLEER. This CDR3 spans 18 amino acids. CDR3 bases: TGCGCCAGCAGCCTAAGGGTGGCTAGCGGGGGGGTACAAGAGACCCAGTACTTC. Encoded protein: CASSLRVASGGVQETQYF.

This chain connects TRBV5-1 to TRBJ2-1; 13 bases agree with TRBD2. The CDR3 is 15 residues long. The germline V gene has CDR1 SGHRS and CDR2 YFSETQ. V was pared by 5 bases and J by 7 bases, with 6 bases of the junction left unmatched. The CDR3 region is CASRDTSGGANEQFF. Here the CDR3 DNA reads TGCGCCAGCAGGGATACTAGCGGGGGGGCGAATGAGCAGTTCTTC.

The rearrangement links TRBV28 to TRBJ1-2, with 10 bases lining up with TRBD1. With 7 bases clipped from V and 4 bases from J, the junction kept 9 bases outside the gene matches. The germline CDR1 and CDR2 sequences are MDHEN and SYDVKM. This CDR3 has 15 residues. CDR3 region: CASTQGQGRSYGYTF. Here the CDR3 DNA reads TGTGCCAGCACTCAGGGACAGGGGCGAAGCTATGGCTACACCTTC.

The J gene is TRBJ1-2, the V gene TRBV6-1; TRBD1 might be the D (5 bases). The CDR3 extends over 15 amino acids. Germline V lookup: CDR1 MNHNS, CDR2 SASEGT. V lost 4 bases to trimming and J lost 6 bases, with 18 bases between them. The CDR3 region is CASSVWKNGANGYTF. CDR3 nucleotides: TGTGCCAGCAGTGTTTGGAAAAACGGGGCAAATGGCTACACCTTC.

This clone was counted a few times. V is TRBV6-5 and J is TRBJ1-5, with D hard to call. CDR3 length equals 14 residues. V was clipped by 6 bases and J by 8 bases, with 17 bases between them. Germline-derived CDR1 and CDR2 are MNHEY and SVGAGI. CDR3 protein: CASRAIHREKPQHF. CDR3 nucleotides: TGTGCCAGCAGGGCCATTCATCGCGAGAAGCCCCAGCATTTT.

This clone was recorded only once. The V and J genes are TRBV7-2 and TRBJ2-2, with 7 bases matching TRBD1. This CDR3 is 15 amino acids long. Per the germline V gene, CDR1 is SGHTA and CDR2 is FQGNSA. The ends lost 5 bases at V and 5 bases at J; junction bases unmatched: 8. CDR3 residues: CASSPRGGETGELFF. The DNA of the CDR3 is TGTGCCAGCAGCCCAAGAGGGGGCGAGACCGGGGAGCTGTTTTTT.

The CDR3 DNA reads TGTGCCAGCAGCCCCCAGGCCCCGGGGACGACTAATGAAAAACTGTTTTTT. It yields the protein CASSPQAPGTTNEKLFF. This sequence joins TRBV7-9 and TRBJ1-4; a possible D gene is TRBD1 (5 bases). The CDR3 has 17 amino acids. V lost 5 bases and J lost 2, with 18 bases in between. Looked up from germline, CDR1 is SEHNR and CDR2 is FQNEAQ (reference sequence).

The V gene is TRBV2, the J gene TRBJ2-7, with a tentative D call TRBD1 (6 bases). The V end lost 6 bases, the J end lost 6 bases, and 21 bases lay between the germline ends. Germline values: CDR1 SNHLY, CDR2 FYNNEI. This CDR3 has 15 residues. The CDR3 loop is CASSRIPSRDIEQYF. The CDR3 coding sequence is TGTGCCAGCAGCCGCATACCTTCCCGGGACATCGAGCAGTACTTC.

V is TRBV18 and J is TRBJ2-1, with a possible D match to TRBD2 (6 bases). CDR3 length: 17 residues. Per germline, CDR1 KGHSH and CDR2 LQKENI. Trimming took 3 bases from V and 0 from J, leaving 15 bases between them. This CDR3 is CASSPYGGESSYNEQFF. DNA of the CDR3: TGTGCCAGCTCACCCTACGGAGGGGAATCCTCCTACAATGAGCAGTTCTTC.

This chain joins TRBV30 and TRBJ1-1; D might be TRBD1 (6 bases). The CDR3 is 15 residues long. Trimming shortened V by 8 bases and J by 5 bases, and 24 bases separated the two germline ends. Germline V gene data show CDR1 as GTSNPN and CDR2 as SVGIG (reference sequence). The CDR3 DNA reads as TGTGCCAGTACGGGGGGGGCCCTTACACGGACTGAAGCTTTCTTT. Its translation: CASTGGALTRTEAFF.

This clone was detected once. V gene TRBV2 combines with J gene TRBJ2-5; tentative D call: TRBD2 (5 bases). The CDR3 is 11 amino acids. CDR1 is SNHLY, CDR2 FYNNEI, per germline. With 10 bases removed from V and 5 bases from J, the gap between germline ends came to 11 bases. The CDR3: CAIGPGETQYF. CDR3 nucleotides: TGTGCCATAGGACCGGGGGAGACCCAGTACTTC. Filled out from reference TRBV2 and TRBJ2-5, the complete variable domain reads EPEVTQTPSHQVTQMGQEVILRCVPISNHLYFYWYRQILGQKVEFLVSFYNNEISEKSEIFDDQFSVERPDGSNFTLKIRSTKLEDSAMYFCAIGPGETQYFGPGTRLLVL.

V usage is TRBV9 and J usage is TRBJ1-6; D may be TRBD1 (6 bases). Per the germline V gene, CDR1 is SGDLS and CDR2 is YYNGEE. This CDR3 region has 16 residues. V dropped 3 bases and J dropped 8 bases, with 18 bases sitting between them. The CDR3, as DNA: TGTGCCAGCAGCGACCGGTCCACAGGGACTCATTCACCCCTCCACTTT. Protein: CASSDRSTGTHSPLHF.

The chain has TRBV6-4 and TRBJ1-1; 8 positions match TRBD1. V trimming: 7 bases; J trimming: 5 bases; junction bases outside the gene matches: 9. The CDR3 runs to 14 residues. Germline V gene lookup returns CDR1 MRHNA and CDR2 SNTAGT. Written as DNA, the CDR3 is TGTGCCAGCAATCCAGGGGGCGAAGGTACTGAAGCTTTCTTT. Protein product: CASNPGGEGTEAFF.

The CDR3 DNA follows: TGCGCCAGCAGACGCGGACAGGGGGCTTCAGATACGCAGTATTTT. Protein sequence: CASRRGQGASDTQYF. The V gene is TRBV5-1, the J gene TRBJ2-3; TRBD1 aligns across 11 bases. The trim removed 5 bases at V and 4 bases at J, leaving 6 bases unmatched. The CDR3 extends over 15 amino acids. CDR1 is SGHRS, CDR2 YFSETQ, per germline.

The genes are TRBV6-6 and TRBJ2-7; TRBD1 aligns across 7 bases. Trimming removed 2 bases from V and 6 bases from J; junction bases left unmatched: 7. Germline CDR1 reads MNHNY; CDR2 reads SVGAGI (reference sequence). The CDR3 totals 14 residues. The CDR3 DNA reads as TGTGCCAGCAGTTACGAGGGGGCCAGGTTCGAGCAGTACTTC. Translating gives CASSYEGARFEQYF.